A selection of T cell receptor beta chains follows, all from one sample in a study of blood T cell repertoires in COVID-19. The data were produced by immunoSEQ multiplex PCR, yet TCRdb's version contains in-frame clones alone and is incomplete. The data contain 250,000 to 300,000 clones, approximately 88% of them singletons. The material sequenced was peripheral blood. Receptors were obtained from a woman in her 70s with COVID-19, enrolled during active disease. Both conserved end residues are part of each CDR3. A D gene is named only where the DNA matches it firmly. Where a row states a size, it is once, few, many or the class of an expanded clone; other rows omit it.

clone size	V gene	D gene	J gene	CDR3 protein	CDR3 DNA
.	TRBV6-5	.	TRBJ2-3	CASSLGLTDTQYF	TGTGCCAGCAGCTTGGGACTCACAGATACGCAGTATTTT
.	TRBV9	TRBD1	TRBJ1-1	CASSVGYSGTGGKNTEAFF	TGTGCCAGCAGCGTGGGCTATTCCGGGACAGGGGGTAAGAACACTGAAGCTTTCTTT
.	TRBV28	.	TRBJ1-3	CASSLGTGSLSGNTIYF	TGTGCCAGCAGTTTGGGTACCGGGTCCCTCTCTGGAAACACCATATATTTT
once	TRBV29-1	TRBD2	TRBJ2-1	CSVSSLTKREGNEQFF	TGCAGCGTCAGCTCTTTGACAAAGCGGGAGGGCAATGAGCAGTTCTTC
.	TRBV5-4	TRBD2	TRBJ2-5	CASSLGGLAGRETQYF	TGTGCCAGCAGCTTGGGGGGACTAGCGGGAAGAGAGACCCAGTACTTC
.	TRBV11-2	.	TRBJ1-1	CASSPRTAMGTEAFF	TGTGCCAGCAGCCCAAGGACAGCTATGGGAACTGAAGCTTTCTTT
.	TRBV30	.	TRBJ1-6	CAWSVEQNNSPLHF	TGTGCCTGGAGTGTAGAGCAAAATAATTCACCCCTCCACTTT
.	TRBV29-1	.	TRBJ2-1	CSVEKDGGYEQFF	TGCAGCGTTGAAAAGGATGGGGGGTATGAGCAGTTCTTC
once	TRBV7-6	TRBD1	TRBJ2-7	CASSLDRGAYEQYF	TGTGCCAGCAGCCTGGACAGGGGGGCCTACGAGCAGTACTTC
.	TRBV3-1/TRBV3-2	TRBD1	TRBJ2-2	CASSHGTGVGTGELFF	TGTGCCAGCAGCCACGGAACAGGGGTTGGCACCGGGGAGCTGTTTTTT
.	TRBV3-1/TRBV3-2	.	TRBJ2-7	CASSPSGTSYEQYF	TGTGCCAGCAGCCCGTCAGGGACTTCCTACGAGCAGTACTTC
.	TRBV15	TRBD1	TRBJ1-5	CATRSDRVNQPQHF	TGTGCCACCAGGAGCGACAGGGTCAATCAGCCCCAGCATTTT
.	TRBV19	.	TRBJ2-6	CASSSTGGANVLTF	TGTGCCAGTAGTAGCACGGGTGGGGCCAACGTCCTGACTTTC